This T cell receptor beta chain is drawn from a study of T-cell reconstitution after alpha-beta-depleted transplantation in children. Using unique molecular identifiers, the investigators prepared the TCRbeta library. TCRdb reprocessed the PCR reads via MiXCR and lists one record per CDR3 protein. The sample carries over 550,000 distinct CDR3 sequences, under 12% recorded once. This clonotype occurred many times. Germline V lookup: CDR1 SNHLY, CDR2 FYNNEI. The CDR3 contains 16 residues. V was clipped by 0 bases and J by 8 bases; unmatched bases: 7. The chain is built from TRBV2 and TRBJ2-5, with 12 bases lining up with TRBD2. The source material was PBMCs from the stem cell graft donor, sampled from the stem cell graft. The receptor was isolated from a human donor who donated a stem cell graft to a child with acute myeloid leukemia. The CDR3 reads CASSEATSGSSRTQYF. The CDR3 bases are TGTGCCAGCAGTGAAGCGACTAGCGGGAGTAGTCGAACCCAGTACTTC.